The T cell receptor beta chain under discussion was sequenced for a study of blood T cell repertoires in COVID-19. The method was immunoSEQ multiplex PCR; TCRdb's version includes in-frame clones alone and lacks a portion of them. Among about 210,000 clones listed, 60% to 85% were seen once. Germline-derived CDR1 and CDR2 are MGHRA and YSYEKL. The CDR3 runs 14 residues. Trimming removed 1 base from V and 9 bases from J; junction bases left unmatched: 6. Input material: peripheral blood. This sequence joins TRBV4-1 and TRBJ2-7, with 10 nucleotides matching TRBD1. The TCR originated in a woman aged 70-85 years with acute or convalescent COVID-19. The CDR3: CASSQVGQGGVQYV. CDR3 nucleotides: TGCGCCAGCAGCCAAGTCGGACAGGGGGGCGTGCAGTACGTC.